This TCR beta chain was identified during a study of cytomegalovirus exposure and HLA in healthy donors. Points from the study as a whole: In an earlier analysis, most TCR beta V segments were productive about 87% or about 30% of the time. Roughly uniform depth of sequencing across donors was assumed in presence/absence analyses.

The PCR used 60 Vbeta and 13 Jbeta primers. Produced via immunoSEQ multiplex PCR; TCRdb's table is partial and in-frame only. Here the sample spans 150,000 to 200,000 clones, 75% to 85% being singletons. Notes on this clone: The antigen remains undetermined.

At collection, donors were nominally healthy, but unrecorded immune exposures were probable. The germline V gene encodes CDR1 SNHLY and CDR2 FYNNEI. The CDR3 loop spans 15 amino acids. V dropped 3 bases and J dropped 2 bases, with 12 bases sitting between them. The specimen sequenced was PBMCs. This receptor was identified in a male donor in good health and CMV-seropositive. The chain uses TRBV2 and TRBJ2-3; maybe TRBD2 (7 bases). CDR3 protein: CASSERRGLTDTQYF. The DNA for the CDR3 is TGTGCCAGCAGTGAGAGGCGGGGGCTCACAGATACGCAGTATTTT.